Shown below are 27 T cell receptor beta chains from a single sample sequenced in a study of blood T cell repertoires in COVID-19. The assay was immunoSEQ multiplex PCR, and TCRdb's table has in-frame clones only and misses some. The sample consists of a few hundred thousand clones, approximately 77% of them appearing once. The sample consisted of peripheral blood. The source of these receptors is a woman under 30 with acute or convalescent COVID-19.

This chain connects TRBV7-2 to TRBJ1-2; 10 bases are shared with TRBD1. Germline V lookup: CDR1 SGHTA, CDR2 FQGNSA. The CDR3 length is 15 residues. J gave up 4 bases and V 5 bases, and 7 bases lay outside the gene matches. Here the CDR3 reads CASSNPGTGAYGYTF. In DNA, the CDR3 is TGTGCCAGCAGCAACCCCGGGACAGGGGCCTATGGCTACACCTTC.

The CDR3 here is CASSEAGATYEQYF. The CDR3 nucleotides read TGCGCCAGCAGTGAGGCAGGGGCTACCTACGAGCAGTACTTC. V gene TRBV10-2 combines with J gene TRBJ2-7; maybe TRBD1 (6 bases). There are 14 residues in the CDR3. With 2 bases removed from V and 2 bases from J, the gap between germline ends came to 10 bases. Germline V gene sequence: CDR1 WSHSY, CDR2 SAAADI.

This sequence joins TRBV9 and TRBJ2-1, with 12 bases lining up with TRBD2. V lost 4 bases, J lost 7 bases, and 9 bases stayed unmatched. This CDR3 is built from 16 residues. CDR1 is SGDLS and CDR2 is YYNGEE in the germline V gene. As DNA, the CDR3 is TGTGCCAGCAGCTTAGGACTAGCGGGAATCGGGAATGAGCAGTTCTTC. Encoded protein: CASSLGLAGIGNEQFF. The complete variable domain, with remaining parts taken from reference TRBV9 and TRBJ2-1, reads DSGVTQTPKHLITATGQRVTLRCSPRSGDLSVYWYQQSLDQGLQFLIQYYNGEERAKGNILERFSAQQFPDLHSELNLSSLELGDSALYFCASSLGLAGIGNEQFFGPGTRLTVL.

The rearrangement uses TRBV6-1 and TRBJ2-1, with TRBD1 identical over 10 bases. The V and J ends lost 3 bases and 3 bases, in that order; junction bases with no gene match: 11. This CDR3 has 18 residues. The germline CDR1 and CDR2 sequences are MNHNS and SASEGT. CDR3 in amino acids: CASSDGDRGFVNYNEQFF. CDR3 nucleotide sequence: TGTGCCAGCAGTGATGGGGACAGGGGATTCGTAAACTACAATGAGCAGTTCTTC.

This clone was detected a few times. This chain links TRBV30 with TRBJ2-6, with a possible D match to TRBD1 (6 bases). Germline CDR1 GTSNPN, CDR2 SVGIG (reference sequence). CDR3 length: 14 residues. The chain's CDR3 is CAQQGRSGANVLTF. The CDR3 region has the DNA TGTGCTCAACAGGGAAGGTCTGGGGCCAACGTCCTGACTTTC.

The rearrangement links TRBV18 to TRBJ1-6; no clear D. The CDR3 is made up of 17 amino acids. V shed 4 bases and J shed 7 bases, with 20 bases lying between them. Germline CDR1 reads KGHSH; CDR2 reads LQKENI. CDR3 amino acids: CASSLVNSGSTNSPLHF. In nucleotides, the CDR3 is TGTGCCAGCTCACTCGTAAACTCGGGATCAACCAATTCACCCCTCCACTTT.

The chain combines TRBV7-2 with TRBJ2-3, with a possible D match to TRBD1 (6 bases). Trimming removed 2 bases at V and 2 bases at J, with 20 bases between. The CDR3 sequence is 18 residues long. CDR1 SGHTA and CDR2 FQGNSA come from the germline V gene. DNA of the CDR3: TGTGCCAGCAGCTTACCGTTCAAACTAAGGGGGTACACAGATACGCAGTATTTT. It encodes CASSLPFKLRGYTDTQYF.

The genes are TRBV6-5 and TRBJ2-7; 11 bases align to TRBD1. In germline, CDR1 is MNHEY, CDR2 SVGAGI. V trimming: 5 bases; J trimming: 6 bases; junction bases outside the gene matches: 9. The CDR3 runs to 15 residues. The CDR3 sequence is CASSLAYGTGGEQYF. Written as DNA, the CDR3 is TGTGCCAGCAGTCTTGCCTACGGGACAGGGGGCGAGCAGTACTTC.

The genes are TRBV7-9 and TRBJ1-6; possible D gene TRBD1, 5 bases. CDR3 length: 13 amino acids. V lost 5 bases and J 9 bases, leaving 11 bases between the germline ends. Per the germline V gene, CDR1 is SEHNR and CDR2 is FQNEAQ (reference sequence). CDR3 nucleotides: TGTGCCAGCAGCCAAGGGGCAGTTTCACCCCTCCACTTT. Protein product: CASSQGAVSPLHF.

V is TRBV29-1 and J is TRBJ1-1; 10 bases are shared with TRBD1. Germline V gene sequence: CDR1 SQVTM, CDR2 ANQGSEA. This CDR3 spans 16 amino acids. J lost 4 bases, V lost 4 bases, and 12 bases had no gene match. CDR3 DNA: TGCAGCGTTGTTGGTGGGGCCCGGGACAGGGGCACTGAAGCTTTCTTT. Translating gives CSVVGGARDRGTEAFF. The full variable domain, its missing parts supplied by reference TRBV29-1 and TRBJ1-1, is SAVISQKPSRDICQRGTSLTIQCQVDSQVTMMFWYRQQPGQSLTLIATANQGSEATYESGFVIDKFPISRPNLTFSTLTVSNMSPEDSSIYLCSVVGGARDRGTEAFFGQGTRLTVV.

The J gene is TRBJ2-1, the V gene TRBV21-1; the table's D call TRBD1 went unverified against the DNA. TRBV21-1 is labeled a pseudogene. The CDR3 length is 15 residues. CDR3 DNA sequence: TGTGCCAGCAGCAAAGGGGGGCGGACCGACAATGAGCAGTTCTTC. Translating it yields CASSKGGRTDNEQFF.

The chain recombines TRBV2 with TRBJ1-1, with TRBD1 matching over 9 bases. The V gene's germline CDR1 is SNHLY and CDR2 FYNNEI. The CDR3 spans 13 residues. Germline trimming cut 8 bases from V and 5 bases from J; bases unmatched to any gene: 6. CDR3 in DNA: TGTGCCAGCCAGAACGACAGGGGGACTGAAGCTTTCTTT. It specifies CASQNDRGTEAFF.

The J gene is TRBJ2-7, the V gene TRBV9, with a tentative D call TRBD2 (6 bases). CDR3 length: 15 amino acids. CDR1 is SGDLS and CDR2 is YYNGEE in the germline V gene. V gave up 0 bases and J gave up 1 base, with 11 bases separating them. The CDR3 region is CASSVAEGSSYEQYF. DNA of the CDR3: TGTGCCAGCAGCGTAGCGGAGGGTAGTTCCTACGAGCAGTACTTC.

The CDR3 DNA reads TGTGCCAGCAGCTCCGTAGTAACGTCCTACAATGAGCAGTTCTTC. Translation: CASSSVVTSYNEQFF. This chain joins TRBV7-2 and TRBJ2-1; D not certain. V was trimmed by 4 bases and J by 1 base, leaving 11 bases between them. The germline V gene has CDR1 SGHTA and CDR2 FQGNSA. The CDR3 spans 15 residues.

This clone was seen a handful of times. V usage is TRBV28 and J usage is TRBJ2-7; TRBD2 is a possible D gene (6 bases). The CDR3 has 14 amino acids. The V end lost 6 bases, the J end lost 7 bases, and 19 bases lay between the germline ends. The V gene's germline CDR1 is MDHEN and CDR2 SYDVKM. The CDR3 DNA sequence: TGTGCCAGCAGCCGCGGGACTCGAGCCTCGGAGCAGTACTTC. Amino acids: CASSRGTRASEQYF.

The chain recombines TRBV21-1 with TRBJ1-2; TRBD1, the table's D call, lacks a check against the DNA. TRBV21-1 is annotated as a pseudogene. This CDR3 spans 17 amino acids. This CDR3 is CASSKRLGQKPNYGYTF. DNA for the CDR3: TGTGCCAGCAGCAAACGGCTCGGACAGAAGCCTAACTATGGCTACACCTTC.

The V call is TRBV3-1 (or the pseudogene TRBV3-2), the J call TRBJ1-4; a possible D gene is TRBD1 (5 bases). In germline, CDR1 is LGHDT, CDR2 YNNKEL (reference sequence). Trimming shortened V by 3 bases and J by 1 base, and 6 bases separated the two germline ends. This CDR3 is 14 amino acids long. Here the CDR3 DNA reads TGTGCCAGCAGCCATCAGGGAACTAATGAAAAACTGTTTTTT. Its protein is CASSHQGTNEKLFF.

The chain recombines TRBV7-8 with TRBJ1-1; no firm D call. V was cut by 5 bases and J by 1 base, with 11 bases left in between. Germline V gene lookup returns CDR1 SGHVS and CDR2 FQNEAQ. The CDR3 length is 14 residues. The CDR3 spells CASSRRHRNTEAFF. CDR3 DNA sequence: TGTGCCAGCAGCCGACGACATAGGAACACTGAAGCTTTCTTT.

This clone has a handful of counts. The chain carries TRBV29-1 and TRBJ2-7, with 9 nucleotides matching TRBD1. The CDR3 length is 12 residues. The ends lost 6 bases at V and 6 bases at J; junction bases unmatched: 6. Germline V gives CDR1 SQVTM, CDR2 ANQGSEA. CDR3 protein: CSVWTGASEQYF. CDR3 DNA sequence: TGCAGCGTCTGGACAGGGGCATCCGAGCAGTACTTC.

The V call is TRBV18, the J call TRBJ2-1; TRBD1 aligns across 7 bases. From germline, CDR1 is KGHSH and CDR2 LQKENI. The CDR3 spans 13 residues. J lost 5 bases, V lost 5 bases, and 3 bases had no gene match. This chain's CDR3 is CASSSGQDNEQFF. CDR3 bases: TGTGCCAGCTCATCTGGACAGGACAATGAGCAGTTCTTC.

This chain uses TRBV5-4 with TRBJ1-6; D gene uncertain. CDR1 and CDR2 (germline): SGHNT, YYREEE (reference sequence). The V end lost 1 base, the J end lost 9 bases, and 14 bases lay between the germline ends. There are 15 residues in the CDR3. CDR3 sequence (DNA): TGTGCCAGCAGCTTGACAGACGTTATCACTTCACCCCTCCACTTT. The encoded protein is CASSLTDVITSPLHF.

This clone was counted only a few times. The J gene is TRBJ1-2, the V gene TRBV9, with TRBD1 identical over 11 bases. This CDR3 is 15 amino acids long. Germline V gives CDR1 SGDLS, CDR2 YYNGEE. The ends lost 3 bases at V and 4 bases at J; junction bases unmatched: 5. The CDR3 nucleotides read TGTGCCAGCAGCGCCCCGGGACAGGGGGTCTATGGCTACACCTTC. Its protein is CASSAPGQGVYGYTF. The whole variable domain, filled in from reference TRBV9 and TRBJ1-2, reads DSGVTQTPKHLITATGQRVTLRCSPRSGDLSVYWYQQSLDQGLQFLIQYYNGEERAKGNILERFSAQQFPDLHSELNLSSLELGDSALYFCASSAPGQGVYGYTFGSGTRLTVV.

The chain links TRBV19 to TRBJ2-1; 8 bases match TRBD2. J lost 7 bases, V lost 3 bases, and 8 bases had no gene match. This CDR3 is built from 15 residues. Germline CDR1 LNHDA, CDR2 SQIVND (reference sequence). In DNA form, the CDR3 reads TGTGCCAGTAGTATCAGCGGGAGTAACCGAAATGAGCAGTTCTTC. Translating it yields CASSISGSNRNEQFF.

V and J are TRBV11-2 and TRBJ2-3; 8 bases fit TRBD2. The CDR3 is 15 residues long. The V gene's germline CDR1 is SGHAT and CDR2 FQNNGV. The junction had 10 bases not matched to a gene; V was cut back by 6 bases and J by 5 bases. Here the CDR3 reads CASSWGAGEIDTQYF. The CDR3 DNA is TGTGCCAGCAGTTGGGGAGCGGGAGAGATAGATACGCAGTATTTT.

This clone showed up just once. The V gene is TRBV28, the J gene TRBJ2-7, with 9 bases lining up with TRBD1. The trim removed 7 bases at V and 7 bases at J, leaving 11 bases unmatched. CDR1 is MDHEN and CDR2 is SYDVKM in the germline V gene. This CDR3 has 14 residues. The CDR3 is CASNSAGTGREQYF. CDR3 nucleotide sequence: TGTGCCAGCAACTCCGCCGGGACAGGGAGGGAGCAGTACTTC.

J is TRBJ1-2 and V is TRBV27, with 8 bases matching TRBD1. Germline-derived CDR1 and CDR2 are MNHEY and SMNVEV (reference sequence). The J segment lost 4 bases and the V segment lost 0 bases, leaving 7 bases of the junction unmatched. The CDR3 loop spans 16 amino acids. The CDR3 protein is CASSLSRDRPLYGYTF. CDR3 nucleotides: TGTGCCAGCAGTTTATCCCGGGACAGGCCCCTCTATGGCTACACCTTC.

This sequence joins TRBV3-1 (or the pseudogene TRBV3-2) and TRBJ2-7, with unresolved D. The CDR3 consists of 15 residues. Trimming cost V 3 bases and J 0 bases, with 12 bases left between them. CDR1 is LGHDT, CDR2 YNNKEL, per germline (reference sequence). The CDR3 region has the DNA TGTGCCAGCAGCCAGATGGTTAGAAGCTCCTACGAGCAGTACTTC. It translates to CASSQMVRSSYEQYF.